This entry lists 21 T cell receptor beta chains sequenced from one sample in a study of shared clonotypes between healthy human individuals. Repertoires were generated with immunoSEQ multiplex PCR, while TCRdb's copy carries only in-frame clones and drops some. The sample records some 490,000 clones, over 70% being singletons. The sequenced material came from PBMCs. Receptors originate from a woman aged 35 to 49 in good health. Some clones in this sample may be carry-over from other donors' samples.

The chain is built from TRBV30 and TRBJ2-7; D perhaps matches TRBD2 (7 bases). The V end was cut by 3 bases, the J end by 2 bases, with 20 bases between. The germline gives CDR1 GTSNPN, CDR2 SVGIG (reference sequence). This CDR3 is built from 16 residues. This CDR3 is CAWRVGWRGRTYEQYF. In DNA form, the CDR3 reads TGTGCCTGGAGAGTGGGGTGGCGGGGGCGTACCTACGAGCAGTACTTC.

The chain is built from TRBV7-9 and TRBJ2-5, with 10 bases lining up with TRBD1. Trimming at V came to 5 bases and at J to 5 bases, leaving 8 bases not matched to a gene. The CDR3 is made up of 15 amino acids. The germline gives CDR1 SEHNR, CDR2 FQNEAQ (reference sequence). This chain's CDR3 is CASSPPGQGLETQYF. As DNA, the CDR3 is TGTGCCAGCAGCCCTCCGGGACAGGGGTTGGAGACCCAGTACTTC.

Worth noting for this clone: One base separates it from a far larger clone, so it is likely a read error. The rearrangement uses TRBV9 and TRBJ1-1, with TRBD1 as a possible D gene (5 bases). The germline gives CDR1 SGDLS, CDR2 YYNGEE. The CDR3 has 13 residues. Trimming pared 4 bases from V and 6 bases from J, leaving 13 bases between. DNA for the CDR3: TGTGCCAGCAGCCCACAGGCAGCTTCTGAAGCTTTCTTT. It codes for CASSPQAASEAFF.

J is TRBJ2-1 and V is TRBV29-1, with TRBD2 identical over 8 bases. The V gene end was trimmed by 6 bases and the J gene end by 6 bases; junction bases not matched to a gene: 13. The CDR3 is 15 residues long. Germline V gene sequence: CDR1 SQVTM, CDR2 ANQGSEA. The CDR3: CSVKTGLVPRNEQFF. CDR3 nucleotide sequence: TGCAGCGTCAAAACGGGACTAGTCCCCCGCAATGAGCAGTTCTTC.

With respect to this clone: A single base is all that separates this from a far larger clone, so a read error is likely. This chain links TRBV6-1 with TRBJ1-1; 7 bases are shared with TRBD1. Germline lookup yields CDR1 MNHNS and CDR2 SASEGT. The CDR3 covers 14 residues. The CDR3 bases are TGTGCCAGCAGTGGAGCACAGGGGAACATTGAAGCTTTCTTT. As protein: CASSGAQGNIEAFF.

This chain connects TRBV5-5 to TRBJ1-1; D is perhaps TRBD1 (5 bases). Trimming shortened V by 1 base and J by 3 bases, and 10 bases separated the two germline ends. The CDR3 spans 14 residues. Looked up from germline, CDR1 is SGHKS and CDR2 is YYEKEE (reference sequence). CDR3 region: CASSLPGRYTEAFF. DNA of the CDR3: TGTGCCAGCAGCTTGCCAGGGAGGTACACTGAAGCTTTCTTT.

The chain uses TRBV10-2 and TRBJ2-7; no firm D call. Germline V gene data show CDR1 as WSHSY and CDR2 as SAAADI. CDR3 size: 14 residues. Trimming shortened V by 0 bases and J by 6 bases, and 12 bases separated the two germline ends. The CDR3 sequence: CASSESGPSSEQYF. The CDR3 nucleotides read TGCGCCAGCAGTGAGTCCGGGCCCTCGTCCGAGCAGTACTTC.

This rearrangement joins TRBV19 to TRBJ1-4; D unclear. The CDR3 is made up of 16 amino acids. Per germline, CDR1 LNHDA and CDR2 SQIVND (reference sequence). Trimming pared 8 bases from V and 0 bases from J, leaving 16 bases between. CDR3: CASFPTRTATNEKLFF. DNA of the CDR3: TGTGCCAGTTTTCCGACCAGAACCGCAACTAATGAAAAACTGTTTTTT.

This clone came up once. The genes are TRBV28 and TRBJ2-7; 8 positions agree with TRBD2. The CDR3 runs to 19 residues. The J segment lost 6 bases and the V segment lost 4 bases, leaving 23 bases of the junction unmatched. Germline V lookup: CDR1 MDHEN, CDR2 SYDVKM. The CDR3 DNA reads TGTGCCAGCAGTTCGACCCTCATCATAGCGGGAAAATTCCTAGTCGAGCAGTACTTC. Translated: CASSSTLIIAGKFLVEQYF.

This rearrangement joins TRBV27 to TRBJ2-7; 10 bases match TRBD1. V lost 2 bases and J lost 6; bases outside the gene matches: 1. Germline V CDR1 and CDR2: MNHEY, SMNVEV (reference sequence). The CDR3 length is 13 residues. CDR3 in amino acids: CASSLRTGGEQYF. The CDR3 bases are TGTGCCAGCAGTTTAAGGACAGGGGGCGAGCAGTACTTC.

This chain links TRBV5-4 with TRBJ2-7; 8 bases are a match to TRBD2. Looked up from germline, CDR1 is SGHNT and CDR2 is YYREEE (reference sequence). The CDR3 is 14 residues long. J gave up 5 bases and V 0 bases, and 4 bases lay outside the gene matches. The CDR3 sequence: CASSLESGRDEQYF. The CDR3 nucleotides are TGTGCCAGCAGCTTGGAGAGCGGGAGAGACGAGCAGTACTTC.

Details on this clone: Given a far larger clone just one base away, this is likely a sequencing read error. The rearrangement uses TRBV19 and TRBJ1-1, with D possibly TRBD1 on 6 matching bases. Germline V CDR1 and CDR2: LNHDA, SQIVND (reference sequence). The V and J ends lost 2 bases and 7 bases respectively, with 14 bases between them. The CDR3 is 14 amino acids. CDR3 sequence reads: CASSINRDMGEAFF. For the CDR3, the DNA is TGTGCCAGTAGTATAAACCGGGACATGGGTGAAGCTTTCTTT.

The chain combines TRBV5-1 with TRBJ2-3; a possible D gene is TRBD1 (5 bases). The V gene lost 1 base and the J gene lost 3 bases, with 12 bases spanning the gap. The germline CDR1 and CDR2 sequences are SGHRS and YFSETQ. This CDR3 contains 15 residues. DNA for the CDR3: TGCGCCAGCAGCTTGACAGGTGGACGGACAGATACGCAGTATTTT. Its protein product is CASSLTGGRTDTQYF.

This clone was seen a single time. This is likely an artifact of a read error, given a far larger clone one base away. The CDR3 is CASRPRLVGAETQYF. CDR3 coding DNA: TGCGCCAGCAGGCCGAGACTAGTCGGGGCGGAGACCCAGTACTTC. The V and J genes are TRBV28 and TRBJ2-7; perhaps TRBD2 as D (6 bases). Near its end, the DNA agrees better with TRBJ2-5, so the J call may be wrong. Per germline, CDR1 MDHEN and CDR2 SYDVKM. The CDR3 consists of 15 residues.

The V and J genes are TRBV7-8 and TRBJ1-2; D unclear. Germline V CDR1 and CDR2: SGHVS, FQNEAQ. This CDR3 has 12 amino acids. V was pared by 0 bases and J by 10 bases, with 9 bases between. This CDR3 reads CASSLARRAYTF. CDR3 in DNA: TGTGCCAGCAGCTTAGCGAGGCGAGCCTACACCTTC.

Details on this clone: This likely traces to a read error, being one base from a far larger clone. Other nucleotide sequences in the sample specify the same CDR3. The chain employs TRBV27 and TRBJ2-7; 9 bases fit TRBD1. CDR1 is MNHEY and CDR2 is SMNVEV in the germline V gene (reference sequence). The CDR3 length is 14 residues. The DNA for the CDR3 is TGCGCCAGCAGTGTAACAGGGGGCTTAGACGAGCAGTACTTC. Encoded protein: CASSVTGGLDEQYF.

This clone was counted once. A read error may produce the germline difference seen at one junction end. The chain uses TRBV7-7 and TRBJ2-1; 7 bases line up with TRBD2. CDR3 length equals 14 residues. The V gene's germline CDR1 is SSHAT and CDR2 FNYEAQ (reference sequence). CDR3 amino acids: CASSLSRLAVEQFF. The CDR3 nucleotides read TGTGCTAGCAGCTTATCCCGACTAGCCGTTGAGCAGTTCTTC.

The rearrangement links TRBV6-5 to TRBJ2-7, with 7 bases lining up with TRBD1. Germline lookup yields CDR1 MNHEY and CDR2 SVGAGI. This CDR3 has 15 residues. J was trimmed by 0 bases and V by 6 bases; bases with no gene match: 8. CDR3 sequence (DNA): TGTGCCAGCAGAAATACAGGGGCGCGCTCCTACGAGCAGTACTTC. Its translation: CASRNTGARSYEQYF.

This clone appeared once. The J gene is TRBJ2-7, the V gene TRBV7-2, with no clear D. V lost 1 base and J lost 3, with 10 bases in between. Germline lookup yields CDR1 SGHTA and CDR2 FQGNSA. The CDR3 covers 14 residues. The CDR3 DNA is TGTGCCAGCAGCTTAGATCCCCAGGTCTACGAGCAGTACTTC. It specifies CASSLDPQVYEQYF.

The J gene is TRBJ1-2, the V gene TRBV28; D is ambiguous. Germline V gene sequence: CDR1 MDHEN, CDR2 SYDVKM. CDR3 length equals 15 residues. V gave up 4 bases and J gave up 2 bases, with 14 bases separating them. CDR3 protein: CASSSPGVANYGYTF. DNA for the CDR3: TGTGCCAGCAGTTCCCCCGGGGTGGCAAACTATGGCTACACCTTC.

The chain combines TRBV7-2 with TRBJ2-2, with 13 bases lining up with TRBD2. Per the germline V gene, CDR1 is SGHTA and CDR2 is FQGNSA. The length of the CDR3 is 16 residues. Trimming cost V 7 bases and J 1 base; bases outside gene matches: 3. The CDR3 loop is CASTRLAGGNTGELFF. The CDR3 bases are TGTGCCAGCACCAGACTAGCGGGAGGGAACACCGGGGAGCTGTTTTTT.